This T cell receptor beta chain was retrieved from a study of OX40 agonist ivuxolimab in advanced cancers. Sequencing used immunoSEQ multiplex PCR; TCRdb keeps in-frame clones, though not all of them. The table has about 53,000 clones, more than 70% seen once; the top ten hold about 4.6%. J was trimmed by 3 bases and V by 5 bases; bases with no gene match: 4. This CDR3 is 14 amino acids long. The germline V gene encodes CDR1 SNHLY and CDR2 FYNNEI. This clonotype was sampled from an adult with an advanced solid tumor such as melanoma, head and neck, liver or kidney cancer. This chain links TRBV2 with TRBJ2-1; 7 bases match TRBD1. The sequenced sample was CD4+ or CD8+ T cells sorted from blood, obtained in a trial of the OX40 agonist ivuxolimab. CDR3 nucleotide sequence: TGTGCCAGCAGTCTGGACAGGCTCTACAATGAGCAGTTCTTC. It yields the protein CASSLDRLYNEQFF. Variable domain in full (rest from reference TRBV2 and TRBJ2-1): EPEVTQTPSHQVTQMGQEVILRCVPISNHLYFYWYRQILGQKVEFLVSFYNNEISEKSEIFDDQFSVERPDGSNFTLKIRSTKLEDSAMYFCASSLDRLYNEQFFGPGTRLTVL.